This TCR beta chain was identified in a study of Graves' ophthalmopathy and Graves' hyperthyroidism. The sequenced template was RNA, covering the TCR beta CDR3 region. The workflow started with a first-round RT-PCR run with HTBI primers and then moved on to a second-round multiplex PCR. In TCRdb, the multiplex PCR reads were re-called with MiXCR into one record per CDR3 protein. The table lists roughly 480,000 distinct CDR3 sequences, approximately 15% of them singletons. This clonotype came up many times. Its cognate antigen is unknown. Study observations and caveats: The authors also found most expanded thyroid clonotypes above 0.001 frequency in blood.

CDR1 is SGHVS, CDR2 FNYEAQ, per germline. The length of the CDR3 is 16 residues. The ends lost 0 bases at V and 0 bases at J; junction bases unmatched: 1. Those donors who had ophthalmopathy presented with moderate-to-severe activity, a CAS of ≥3, a NOSPECS of ≥4 and a duration under 3 months. This receptor was taken from a woman aged 25-40 years with Graves' ophthalmopathy. The chain links TRBV7-6 to TRBJ2-2, with 7 nucleotides matching TRBD1. Sequencing used blood. DNA for the CDR3: TGTGCCAGCAGCTTAGCTGGGACAGCGAACACCGGGGAGCTGTTTTTT. Translation gives CASSLAGTANTGELFF.